Listed below are T cell receptor beta chains from one sample, sequenced in a study of control samples from healthy donors and cancer patients. Assay used: immunoSEQ multiplex PCR; TCRdb lists only in-frame clones, some missing. The data hold around 50,000 clones, with about 95% observed a single time. Source material: blood. These receptors were obtained from a man aged 25 to 40 in good health. CDR3s include the opening cysteine and the closing phenylalanine or tryptophan. D genes are given only for firm matches. Clone size is not always given. Where it is, it says once, few, many or a class for expanded clones.

D gene,clone size,J gene,V gene,CDR3 DNA,CDR3 protein
.,.,TRBJ1-1,TRBV28,TGTGCCAGCAGTTTTAACAGGCCCAACACTGAAGCTTTCTTT,CASSFNRPNTEAFF
.,.,TRBJ2-1,TRBV18,TGTGCCAGCTCACCACCTAGTAAGGGGATGGGTGAGCAGTTCTTC,CASSPPSKGMGEQFF
TRBD1,.,TRBJ2-1,TRBV19,TGTGCCAGTAGTATAGGAGGACAGGGAATGGTGGGAGCCTCCTACAATGAGCAGTTCTTC,CASSIGGQGMVGASYNEQFF
TRBD2,.,TRBJ2-7,TRBV7-9,TGTGCCAGCAGCACCGGGACTAGCAGCTACGAGCAGTACTTC,CASSTGTSSYEQYF
TRBD2,.,TRBJ2-1,TRBV20-1,TGCAGTGCTAGTAGGTCTAGCGGGAGCAATGAGCAGTTCTTC,CSASRSSGSNEQFF
.,.,TRBJ2-1,TRBV27,TGTGCCAGCAGTCGGGCAGGTCCTTACAATGAGCAGTTCTTC,CASSRAGPYNEQFF
.,.,TRBJ2-7,TRBV19,TGTGCCAGTAGTTATAGGACCGATTACGAGCAGTACTTC,CASSYRTDYEQYF
.,.,TRBJ2-1,TRBV7-8,TGTGCCAGCAGCTTAGGGGGCCCACGCGGTGAGCAGTTCTTC,CASSLGGPRGEQFF
TRBD1,.,TRBJ1-5,TRBV10-1,TGCGCCAGCAGGGGACAGGGCAATCAGCCCCAGCATTTT,CASRGQGNQPQHF
TRBD1,.,TRBJ2-5,TRBV19,TGTGCCAGTAGTATAGGTTTGGAGACAGGGACGAAGACCCAGTACTTC,CASSIGLETGTKTQYF
TRBD2,.,TRBJ2-2,TRBV18,TGTGCCAGCTCACCACTGAGCGGGAGGAACACCGGGGAGCTGTTTTTT,CASSPLSGRNTGELFF
.,.,TRBJ2-7,TRBV5-8,TGTGCCAGCAGCTCCCCGACAGTTACTAGCTCCTACGAGCAGTACTTC,CASSSPTVTSSYEQYF
.,.,TRBJ2-7,TRBV19,TGTGCCAGTAGTAGGCCAGGGGTATACGAGCAGTACTTC,CASSRPGVYEQYF
.,.,TRBJ1-2,TRBV7-9,TGTGCCAGCAGCCCCGGAGTATTTTCTGGGGTCGGGAAAACTCAGGGCTACACCTTC,CASSPGVFSGVGKTQGYTF
TRBD1,.,TRBJ2-3,TRBV30,TGTGCCTGGAGTGTACAGGGGTGGGGCACAGATACGCAGTATTTT,CAWSVQGWGTDTQYF
TRBD1,.,TRBJ1-2,TRBV5-8,TGTGCCAGCAGCTACAGGGGGCAAAGGGGAAACTATGGCTACACCTTC,CASSYRGQRGNYGYTF
TRBD2,.,TRBJ2-3,TRBV2,TGTGCCAGCACGGATAGGACTAGCGGGAGAGACTATACGCAGTATTTT,CASTDRTSGRDYTQYF
.,.,TRBJ2-3,TRBV9,TGTGCCAGCAGCGTAGGACAGGACACAGATACGCAGTATTTT,CASSVGQDTDTQYF
TRBD2,.,TRBJ2-7,TRBV6-5,TGTGCCAGCAGACCTCGACTAGCGGGAACCTACGAGCAGTACTTC,CASRPRLAGTYEQYF
.,.,TRBJ1-2,TRBV9,TGTGCCAGCAGCCGGGACCCCCCCTATGGCTACACCTTC,CASSRDPPYGYTF
.,.,TRBJ1-5,TRBV9,TGTGCCAGCAGCGTAGCGGGGTCTCGCAATCAGCCCCAGCATTTT,CASSVAGSRNQPQHF
.,.,TRBJ1-1,TRBV27,TGTGCCAGCAGTTTGTCGGAAAACACTGAAGCTTTCTTT,CASSLSENTEAFF
.,.,TRBJ2-7,TRBV19,TGTGCCAGTAGTTGGACCACCCGAAGCTCCTACGAGCAGTACTTC,CASSWTTRSSYEQYF
.,.,TRBJ1-2,TRBV10-3,TGTGCCATCAGTGGCGACAGCGATCCACTTAACTATGGCTACACCTTC,CAISGDSDPLNYGYTF
.,.,TRBJ2-7,TRBV15,TGTGCCACCAGCAGAGAAATCGGGACTTACTACGAGCAGTACTTC,CATSREIGTYYEQYF
.,once,TRBJ2-7,TRBV18,TGTGCCAGCTCACCACCGGTACCATTTTACGAGCAGTACTTC,CASSPPVPFYEQYF
.,.,TRBJ2-4,TRBV3-1/TRBV3-2,TGTGCCAGCAGCCAAGGTTTTACAGGGATAGACATTCAGTACTTC,CASSQGFTGIDIQYF
.,.,TRBJ2-1,TRBV12-5,TGTGCTAGTGGTTTGGTAGCAGGGAGCTCCTACAATGAGCAGTTCTTC,CASGLVAGSSYNEQFF
.,.,TRBJ1-1,TRBV6-1,TGTGCCAGCAGTGAGGGTATGAGGGATGAAGCTTTCTTT,CASSEGMRDEAFF
.,.,TRBJ1-2,TRBV5-1,TGCGCCAGCAGCTTGGAAAGGGACGAGGATGGCTACACCTTC,CASSLERDEDGYTF